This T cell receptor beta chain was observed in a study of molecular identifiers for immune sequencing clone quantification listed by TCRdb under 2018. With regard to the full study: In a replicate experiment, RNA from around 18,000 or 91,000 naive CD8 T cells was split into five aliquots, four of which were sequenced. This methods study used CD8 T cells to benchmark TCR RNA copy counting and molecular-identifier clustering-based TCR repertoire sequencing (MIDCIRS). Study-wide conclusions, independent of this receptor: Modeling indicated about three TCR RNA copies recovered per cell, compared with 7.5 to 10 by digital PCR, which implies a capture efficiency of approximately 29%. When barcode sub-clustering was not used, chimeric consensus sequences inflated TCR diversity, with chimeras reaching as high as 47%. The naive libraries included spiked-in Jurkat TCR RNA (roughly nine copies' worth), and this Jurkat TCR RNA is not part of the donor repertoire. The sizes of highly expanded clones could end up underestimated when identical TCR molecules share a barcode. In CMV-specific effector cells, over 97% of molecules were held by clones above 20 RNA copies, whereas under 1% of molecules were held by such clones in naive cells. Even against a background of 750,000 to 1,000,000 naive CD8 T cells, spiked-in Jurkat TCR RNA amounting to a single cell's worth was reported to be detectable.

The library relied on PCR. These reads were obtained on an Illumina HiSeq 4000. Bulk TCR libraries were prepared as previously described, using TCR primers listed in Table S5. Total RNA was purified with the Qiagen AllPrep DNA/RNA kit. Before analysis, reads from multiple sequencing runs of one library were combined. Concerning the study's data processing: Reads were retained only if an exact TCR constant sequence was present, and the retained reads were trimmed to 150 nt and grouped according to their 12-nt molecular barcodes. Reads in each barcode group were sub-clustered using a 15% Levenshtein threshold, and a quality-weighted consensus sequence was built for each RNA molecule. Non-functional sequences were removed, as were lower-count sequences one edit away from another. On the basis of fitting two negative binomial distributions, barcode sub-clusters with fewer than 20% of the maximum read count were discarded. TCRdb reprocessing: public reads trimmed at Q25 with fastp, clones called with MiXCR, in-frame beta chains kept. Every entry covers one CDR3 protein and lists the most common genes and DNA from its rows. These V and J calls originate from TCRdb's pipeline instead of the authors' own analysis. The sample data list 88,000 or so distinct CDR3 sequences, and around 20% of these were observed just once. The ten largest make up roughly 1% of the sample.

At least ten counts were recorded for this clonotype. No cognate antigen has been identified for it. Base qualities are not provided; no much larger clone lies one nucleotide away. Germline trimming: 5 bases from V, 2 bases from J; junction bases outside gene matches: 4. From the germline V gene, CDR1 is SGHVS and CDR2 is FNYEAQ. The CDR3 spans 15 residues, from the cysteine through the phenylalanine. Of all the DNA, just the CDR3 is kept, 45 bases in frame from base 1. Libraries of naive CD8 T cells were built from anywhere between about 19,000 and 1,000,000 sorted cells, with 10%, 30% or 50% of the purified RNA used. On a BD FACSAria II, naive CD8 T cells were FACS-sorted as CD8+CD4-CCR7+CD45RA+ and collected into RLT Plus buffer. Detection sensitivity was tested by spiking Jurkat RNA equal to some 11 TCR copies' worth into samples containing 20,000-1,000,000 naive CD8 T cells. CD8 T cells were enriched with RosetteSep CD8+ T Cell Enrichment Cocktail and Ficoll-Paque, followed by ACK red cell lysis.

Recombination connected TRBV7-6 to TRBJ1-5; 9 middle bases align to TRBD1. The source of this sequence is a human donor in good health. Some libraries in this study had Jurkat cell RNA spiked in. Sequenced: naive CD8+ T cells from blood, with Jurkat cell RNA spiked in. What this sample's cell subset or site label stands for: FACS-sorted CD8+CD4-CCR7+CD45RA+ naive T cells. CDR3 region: CASSAGQGGNQPQHF. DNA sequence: TGTGCCAGCAGCGCGGGACAGGGAGGCAATCAGCCCCAGCATTTT.